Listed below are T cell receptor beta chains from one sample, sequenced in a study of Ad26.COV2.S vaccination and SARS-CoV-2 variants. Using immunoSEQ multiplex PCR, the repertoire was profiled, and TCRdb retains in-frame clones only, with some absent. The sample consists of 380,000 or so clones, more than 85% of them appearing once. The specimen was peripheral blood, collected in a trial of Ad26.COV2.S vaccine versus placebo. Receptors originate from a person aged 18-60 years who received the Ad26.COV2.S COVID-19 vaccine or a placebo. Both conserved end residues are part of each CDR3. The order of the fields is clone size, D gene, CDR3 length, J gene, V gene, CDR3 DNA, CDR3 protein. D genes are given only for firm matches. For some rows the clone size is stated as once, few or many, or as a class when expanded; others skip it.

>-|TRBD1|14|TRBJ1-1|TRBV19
TGTGCCAGTAGTGCCGCAGGGGGGTACACTGAAGCTTTCTTT
CASSAAGGYTEAFF
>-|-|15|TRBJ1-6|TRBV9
TGTGCCAGCAGCGTAGATCCAGGGAGTGAATCACCCCTCCACTTT
CASSVDPGSESPLHF
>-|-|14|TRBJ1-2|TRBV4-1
TGCGCCAGCAGCCTCCCAGGGTCCAACTATGGCTACACCTTC
CASSLPGSNYGYTF
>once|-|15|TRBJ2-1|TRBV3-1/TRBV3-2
TGTGCCAGCAGCCAAGATCCTGGGTCCTACAATGAGCAGTTCTTC
CASSQDPGSYNEQFF
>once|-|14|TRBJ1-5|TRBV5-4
TGTGCCAGCAGCTTTTACGGTAGCAATCAGCCCCAGCATTTT
CASSFYGSNQPQHF
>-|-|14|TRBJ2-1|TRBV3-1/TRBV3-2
TGTGCCAGCAGCCAAGATCTTCCGACCAATGAGCAGTTCTTC
CASSQDLPTNEQFF
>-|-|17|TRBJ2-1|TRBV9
TGTGCCAGCAGCGTCCGGTTTCAGTCCTTTTCCAACAATGAGCAGTTCTTC
CASSVRFQSFSNNEQFF
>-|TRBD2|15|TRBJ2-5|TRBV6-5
TGTGCCAGCAGTAATCTTCTAGCGGGGTTCGAGACCCAGTACTTC
CASSNLLAGFETQYF
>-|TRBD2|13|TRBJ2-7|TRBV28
TGTGCCAGCAGTTGGACTAGCGTAAACGAGCAGTACTTC
CASSWTSVNEQYF
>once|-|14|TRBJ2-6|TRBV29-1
TGCAGCGTTGAAGCCCCGCATGGGGCCAACGTCCTGACTTTC
CSVEAPHGANVLTF
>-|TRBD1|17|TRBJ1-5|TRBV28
TGTGCCAGCAGCTCTGGACAGGGAGCTTTAAGCAATCAGCCCCAGCATTTT
CASSSGQGALSNQPQHF
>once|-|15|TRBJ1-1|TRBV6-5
TGTGCCAGCAGTTACTATTCAGGGGCGAACACTGAAGCTTTCTTT
CASSYYSGANTEAFF
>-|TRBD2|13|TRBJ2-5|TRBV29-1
TGCAGCGTGAGGGCTAGCGGGAGAGAGACCCAGTACTTC
CSVRASGRETQYF
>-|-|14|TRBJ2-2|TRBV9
TGTGCCAGCACAAAGGGGGACGACACCGGGGAGCTGTTTTTT
CASTKGDDTGELFF
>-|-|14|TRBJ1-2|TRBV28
TGTGCCAGCAGCCTCAGGGGATCAGGCTATGGCTACACCTTC
CASSLRGSGYGYTF
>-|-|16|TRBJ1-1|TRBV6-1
TGTGCCAGCAGTGAAACCGGGGGAGGGGGGTCCAGAAAAGCTTTCTTT
CASSETGGGGSRKAFF
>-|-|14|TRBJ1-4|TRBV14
TGTGCCAGCAGCCAAGATGAACCTACTGAAAAACTGTTTTTT
CASSQDEPTEKLFF
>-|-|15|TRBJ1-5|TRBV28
TGTGCCAGCAGTTTATGGGGCAGCTTAAATCAGCCCCAGCATTTT
CASSLWGSLNQPQHF
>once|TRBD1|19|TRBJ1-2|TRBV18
TGTGCCAGCTCGCCAAAGGGCCCCGGGACAGGGGGCTCTAACTATGGCTACACCTTC
CASSPKGPGTGGSNYGYTF
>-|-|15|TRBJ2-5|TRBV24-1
TGTGCCACCAGTGAAACCGACAGGTACCAAGAGACCCAGTACTTC
CATSETDRYQETQYF
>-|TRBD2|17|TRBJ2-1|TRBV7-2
TGTGCCAGCAGCTTAGATAGCGGGGGGGTTCCCTACAATGAGCAGTTCTTC
CASSLDSGGVPYNEQFF
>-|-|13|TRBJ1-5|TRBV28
TGTGCCAGCAGAGAACAGAGCAATCAGCCCCAGCATTTT
CASREQSNQPQHF
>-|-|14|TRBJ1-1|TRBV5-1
TGCGCCAGCAGGGAAGGACCGCCGAACACTGAAGCTTTCTTT
CASREGPPNTEAFF
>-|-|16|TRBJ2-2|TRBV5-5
TGTGCCAGCAGCTTGGAGGGGACGGTGAACACCGGGGAGCTGTTTTTT
CASSLEGTVNTGELFF
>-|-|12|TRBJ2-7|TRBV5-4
TGTGCCAGCAGCTTATCCCGGGGGGAGCAGTACTTC
CASSLSRGEQYF
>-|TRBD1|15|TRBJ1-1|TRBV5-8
TGTGCCAGCAGCCATTTCCAACGGGACAGGGCTGAAGCTTTCTTT
CASSHFQRDRAEAFF
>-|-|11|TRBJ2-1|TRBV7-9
TGTGCCAGCAGCCTGAACAATGAGCAGTTCTTC
CASSLNNEQFF
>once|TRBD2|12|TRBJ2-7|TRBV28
TGTGCCAGCAGTACGGGGGGGGACGAGCAGTACTTC
CASSTGGDEQYF
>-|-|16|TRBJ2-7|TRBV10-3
TGTGCCATCAGGGCCGGGCCCGGGATTAGTTCCTACGAGCAGTACTTC
CAIRAGPGISSYEQYF
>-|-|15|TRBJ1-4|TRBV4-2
TGTGCCAGCAGCTACGAGGCAGTCGCGAGTGAAAAACTGTTTTTT
CASSYEAVASEKLFF
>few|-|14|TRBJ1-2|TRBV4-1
TGCGCCAGCAGGCAACCCGGGGATGGGACTGGCTACACCTTC
CASRQPGDGTGYTF
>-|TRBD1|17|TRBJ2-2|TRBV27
TGTGCCAGCAGTACGGACAGGGGCGGGGTTGAAACCGGGGAGCTGTTTTTT
CASSTDRGGVETGELFF
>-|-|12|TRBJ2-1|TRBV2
TGTGCCAGCAATGACCGCAACAATGAGCAGTTCTTC
CASNDRNNEQFF
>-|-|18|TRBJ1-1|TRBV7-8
TGTGCCAGCAGCTCCATACGGGCGGCACAGGGCCAGAACACTGAAGCTTTCTTT
CASSSIRAAQGQNTEAFF
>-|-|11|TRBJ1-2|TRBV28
TGTGCCAGCAGCAGGTACCAAGGCTACACCTTC
CASSRYQGYTF
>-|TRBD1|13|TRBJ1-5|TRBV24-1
TGTGCCACCAGTGTGACAGGGAATCAGCCCCAGCATTTT
CATSVTGNQPQHF
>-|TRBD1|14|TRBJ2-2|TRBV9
TGTGCCAGCAGCGTCACAGGGGGCCACGGGGAGCTGTTTTTT
CASSVTGGHGELFF
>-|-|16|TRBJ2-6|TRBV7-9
TGTGCCAGCAGCCGCGGTTCAGGGTATGGGGCCAACGTCCTGACTTTC
CASSRGSGYGANVLTF
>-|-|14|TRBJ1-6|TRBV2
TGTGCCAGCAGGAGGACACCGGATAATTCACCCCTCCACTTT
CASRRTPDNSPLHF
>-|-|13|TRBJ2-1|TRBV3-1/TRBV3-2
TGTGCCAGCAGCCGTGCCCCTGTGCATGAGCAGTTCTTC
CASSRAPVHEQFF
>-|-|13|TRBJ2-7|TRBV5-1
TGCGCCAGCAGCTTGAATCAGCCAGACGAGCAGTACTTC
CASSLNQPDEQYF
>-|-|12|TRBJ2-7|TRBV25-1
TGTGCCAGCAGTGAACGGGTGGGGGAGCAGTACTTC
CASSERVGEQYF
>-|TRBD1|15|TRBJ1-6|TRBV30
TGTGCCTGGAGTGCTTGGGACAGGGATAATTCACCCCTCCACTTT
CAWSAWDRDNSPLHF
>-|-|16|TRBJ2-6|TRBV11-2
TGTGCCAGCAGCCAAGGGGGAGGCTCTGGGGCCAACGTCCTGACTTTC
CASSQGGGSGANVLTF
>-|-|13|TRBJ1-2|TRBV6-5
TGTGCCAGCAGAGAGGGGGGGCATTATGGCTACACCTTC
CASREGGHYGYTF
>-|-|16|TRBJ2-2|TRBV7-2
TGTGCCAGCAGCTTAGCCCTGACAGGGAACACCGGGGAGCTGTTTTTT
CASSLALTGNTGELFF
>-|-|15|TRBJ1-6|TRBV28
TGTGCCAGCAGTTTAATTAACAGGGTTGATTCACCCCTCCACTTT
CASSLINRVDSPLHF
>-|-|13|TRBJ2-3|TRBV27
TGTGCCAGCAGTATTCTGAATGAAGATACGCAGTATTTT
CASSILNEDTQYF
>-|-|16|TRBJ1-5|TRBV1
TGCACCAGCAGCCAAGAGGCAGGGGAGGGTAATCAGCCCCAGCATTTT
CTSSQEAGEGNQPQHF
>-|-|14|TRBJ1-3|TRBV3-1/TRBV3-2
TGTGCCAGCAGCCAAGGACTGGCTGGAGACACCATATATTTT
CASSQGLAGDTIYF
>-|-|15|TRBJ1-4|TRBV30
TGTGCCTGGAGTATGGCCCAACCAACTAATGAAAAACTGTTTTTT
CAWSMAQPTNEKLFF
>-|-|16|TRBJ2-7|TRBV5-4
TGTGCCAGCAGCTTGGATGAGGGCCCGAGCTCCTACGAGCAGTACTTC
CASSLDEGPSSYEQYF
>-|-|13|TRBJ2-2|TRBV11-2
TGTGCCAGCAGCCCTTCGAACACCGGGGAGCTGTTTTTT
CASSPSNTGELFF
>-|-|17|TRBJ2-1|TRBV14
TGTGCCAGCAGCCCGTCAATCGACCCGAGCTCCTACAATGAGCAGTTCTTC
CASSPSIDPSSYNEQFF